These 14 T cell receptor beta chains were sequenced from one sample in a study of blood T cell repertoires in COVID-19. TCRdb keeps only in-frame clones here, not all; method: immunoSEQ multiplex PCR. Here the sample spans tens of thousands of clones, about 80% being singletons. Input material: peripheral blood. The receptor source for this set is a woman at least 80 years old with acute or convalescent COVID-19.

The chain has TRBV27 and TRBJ1-5; D not certain. The CDR3 covers 14 residues. Trimming cost V 1 base and J 0 bases, with 4 bases left between them. Per germline, CDR1 MNHEY and CDR2 SMNVEV (reference sequence). The CDR3 coding sequence is TGTGCCAGCAGTTTATTGGCTAGCAATCAGCCCCAGCATTTT. Residues: CASSLLASNQPQHF.

This clone has only a few counts. This sequence joins TRBV10-2 and TRBJ2-7, with 13 bases lining up with TRBD2. This CDR3 contains 15 residues. With 4 bases clipped from V and 3 bases from J, the junction kept 3 bases outside the gene matches. CDR1 is WSHSY, CDR2 SAAADI, per germline. CDR3 amino acids: CASSGLAGGHYEQYF. The CDR3, as DNA: TGCGCCAGCAGTGGACTAGCGGGGGGCCACTACGAGCAGTACTTC.

This chain connects TRBV11-2 to TRBJ2-3, with a weak D call TRBD1 (6 bases). This CDR3 comprises 15 residues. Looked up from germline, CDR1 is SGHAT and CDR2 is FQNNGV. The ends were cut back, 5 bases at V and 2 bases at J, with 14 bases in the middle. The CDR3 DNA reads as TGTGCCAGCAGCGCACAGGGTGGGAACACAGATACGCAGTATTTT. Its protein is CASSAQGGNTDTQYF.

The chain uses TRBV12-3 or TRBV12-4 and TRBJ2-5, with a possible D match to TRBD2 (6 bases). Trimming pared 5 bases from V and 3 bases from J, leaving 10 bases between. The CDR3 contains 13 residues. The CDR3 protein is CASSPPGEETQYF. DNA for the CDR3: TGTGCCAGCAGTCCCCCGGGGGAAGAGACCCAGTACTTC.

This rearrangement joins TRBV18 to TRBJ2-7; no clear D gene. This CDR3 has 12 residues. Trimming pared 4 bases from V and 2 bases from J, leaving 6 bases between. Germline lookup yields CDR1 KGHSH and CDR2 LQKENI. The CDR3 DNA sequence: TGTGCCAGCTCACTACAGACCTACGAGCAGTACTTC. This encodes CASSLQTYEQYF.

The chain combines TRBV9 with TRBJ2-1; 10 positions match TRBD1. Per germline, CDR1 SGDLS and CDR2 YYNGEE. CDR3 length equals 15 residues. V was pared by 0 bases and J by 5 bases, with 2 bases of the junction left unmatched. The DNA of the CDR3 is TGTGCCAGCAGCGTAGTTGGGACAGGGGACAATGAGCAGTTCTTC. It codes for CASSVVGTGDNEQFF.

The rearrangement joins TRBV19 to TRBJ2-4; D is possibly TRBD1 (6 bases). The CDR3 runs 14 residues. Looked up from germline, CDR1 is LNHDA and CDR2 is SQIVND (reference sequence). V lost 6 bases, J lost 5 bases, and 14 bases lay in between. The DNA of the CDR3 is TGTGCCAGTAGCGACCGGGACACCGAAAACATTCAGTACTTC. Encoded protein: CASSDRDTENIQYF.

J is TRBJ2-3 and V is TRBV5-4, with TRBD1 as a possible D gene (7 bases). The germline V and J ends were trimmed by 2 bases and 4 bases, with 17 bases remaining between them. There are 16 residues in the CDR3. Per the germline V gene, CDR1 is SGHNT and CDR2 is YYREEE (reference sequence). This CDR3 reads CASSFQHRGLSDTQYF. CDR3 in DNA: TGTGCCAGCAGCTTTCAACACAGGGGACTGTCAGATACGCAGTATTTT.

The chain joins TRBV5-5 to TRBJ1-3; 11 nucleotides match TRBD1. V was pared by 4 bases and J by 6 bases, with 9 bases of the junction left unmatched. The CDR3 runs 16 residues. Germline V gives CDR1 SGHKS, CDR2 YYEKEE (reference sequence). The DNA for the CDR3 is TGTGCCAGCAGCCTATGGACAGGGGGCTTACTAAACACCATATATTTT. The encoded protein is CASSLWTGGLLNTIYF.

The rearrangement uses TRBV11-2 and TRBJ2-1; 7 bases align to TRBD2. The CDR3 has 14 residues. Germline CDR1 is SGHAT and CDR2 is FQNNGV. V shed 5 bases and J 0 bases; nucleotides not matched to a gene: 1. CDR3 sequence: CASSRGVSYNEQFF. Written as DNA, the CDR3 is TGTGCCAGCAGCCGGGGGGTCTCCTACAATGAGCAGTTCTTC.

Note on this clone: Different DNA sequences within this sample yield the same CDR3. This sequence joins TRBV24-1 and TRBJ1-5, with D perhaps matching TRBD1 (5 bases). The V end was cut by 3 bases, the J end by 4 bases, with 9 bases between. Germline-derived CDR1 and CDR2 are KGHDR and SFDVKD. The CDR3 runs to 14 residues. The CDR3 reads CATSDPGSNQPQHF. CDR3 bases: TGTGCCACCAGTGATCCAGGGTCTAATCAGCCCCAGCATTTT.

The table lists this clone with a few counts. The chain is built from TRBV21-1 and TRBJ2-7; the DNA was not compared with TRBD2, the D call given in the table. TRBV21-1 is tagged as a pseudogene. This CDR3 is built from 13 residues. This CDR3 is CASRLISPNEQYF. DNA of the CDR3: TGTGCCAGCAGATTGATTAGCCCCAACGAGCAGTACTTC.

This clone is a singleton in its sample. V is TRBV6-5 and J is TRBJ1-5; D is unresolved. This CDR3 is built from 14 residues. Trimming removed 3 bases from V and 7 bases from J, with 13 bases in between. Germline CDR1 is MNHEY and CDR2 is SVGAGI. The CDR3 protein is CASSYASKNQPQHF. The CDR3 DNA follows: TGTGCCAGCAGTTATGCAAGCAAGAACCAGCCCCAGCATTTT.

The chain combines TRBV29-1 with TRBJ2-1; 8 positions match TRBD2. With V trimmed by 1 base and J by 3 bases, 2 bases remained unmatched. This CDR3 comprises 14 residues. Germline CDR1 is SQVTM and CDR2 is ANQGSEA. The CDR3 nucleotides are TGCAGCGTTGAAGTAGCGGGGTTCTACAATGAGCAGTTCTTC. It yields the protein CSVEVAGFYNEQFF.